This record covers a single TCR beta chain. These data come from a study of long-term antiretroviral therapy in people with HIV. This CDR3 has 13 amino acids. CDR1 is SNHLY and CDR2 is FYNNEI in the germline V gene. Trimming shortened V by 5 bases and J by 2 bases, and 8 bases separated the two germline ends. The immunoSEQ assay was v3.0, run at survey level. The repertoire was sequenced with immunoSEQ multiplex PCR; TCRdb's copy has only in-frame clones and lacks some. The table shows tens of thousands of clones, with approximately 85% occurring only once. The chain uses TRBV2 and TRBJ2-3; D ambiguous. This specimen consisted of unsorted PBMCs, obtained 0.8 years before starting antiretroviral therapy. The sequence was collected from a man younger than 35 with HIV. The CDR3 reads CASSPGSTDTQYF. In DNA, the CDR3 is TGTGCCAGCAGTCCCGGATCCACAGATACGCAGTATTTT.